Following are 10 T cell receptor beta chains from one sample sequenced in a study of blood T cell repertoires in COVID-19. Profiled with immunoSEQ multiplex PCR; TCRdb holds only in-frame clones, not every one. The table includes hundreds of thousands of clones, approximately 90% detected once. Material for sequencing was peripheral blood. These receptors were collected from a man between 35 and 55 years old with acute or convalescent COVID-19.

The chain combines TRBV9 with TRBJ2-3, with TRBD2 as a possible D gene (6 bases). The germline V gene encodes CDR1 SGDLS and CDR2 YYNGEE. V was shortened by 2 bases and J by 2 bases, with 12 bases between the two germline ends. The CDR3 covers 15 residues. This CDR3 is CASSVGAGTTDTQYF. CDR3 DNA sequence: TGTGCCAGCAGCGTGGGCGCGGGGACCACAGATACGCAGTATTTT.

The gene calls are TRBV5-1 and TRBJ1-1; 7 nucleotides align to TRBD1. Per the germline V gene, CDR1 is SGHRS and CDR2 is YFSETQ. The CDR3 contains 14 residues. The V gene end was trimmed by 4 bases and the J gene end by 3 bases; junction bases not matched to a gene: 6. This CDR3 reads CASSQTGDYTEAFF. CDR3 nucleotide sequence: TGCGCCAGCAGCCAAACAGGGGATTACACTGAAGCTTTCTTT.

This clone was detected only once. The chain recombines TRBV27 with TRBJ2-7; TRBD1 matches 12 bases. V shed 5 bases and J 5 bases; nucleotides not matched to a gene: 16. Germline V CDR1 and CDR2: MNHEY, SMNVEV (reference sequence). The CDR3 covers 18 residues. The CDR3 reads CASSRYYHPGQGANEQYF. CDR3 in DNA: TGTGCCAGCAGTCGATACTACCACCCGGGACAGGGGGCCAACGAGCAGTACTTC.

This chain joins TRBV18 and TRBJ1-6; D uncertain. V gave up 3 bases and J gave up 0 bases, with 3 bases separating them. CDR3 length: 14 amino acids. Germline V CDR1 and CDR2: KGHSH, LQKENI. CDR3 protein: CASSPSSYNSPLHF. The DNA of the CDR3 is TGTGCCAGCTCACCGAGCTCCTATAATTCACCCCTCCACTTT.

The rearrangement joins TRBV5-4 to TRBJ2-5, with a possible D match to TRBD2 (5 bases). V lost 5 bases and J lost 4, with 18 bases in between. The CDR3 extends over 15 amino acids. Germline CDR1 reads SGHNT; CDR2 reads YYREEE (reference sequence). In DNA, the CDR3 is TGTGCCAGCAGGCAGGCCACTAGTGGCCGAGAGACCCAGTACTTC. This gives the protein CASRQATSGRETQYF.

J is TRBJ1-4 and V is TRBV30, with D hard to call. V was shortened by 0 bases and J by 4 bases, with 9 bases between the two germline ends. Germline V gene lookup returns CDR1 GTSNPN and CDR2 SVGIG (reference sequence). The CDR3 length is 14 residues. The CDR3 DNA sequence: TGTGCCTGGAGTGTTCACACATTTAATGAAAAACTGTTTTTT. This gives the protein CAWSVHTFNEKLFF.

The V gene is TRBV6-5, the J gene TRBJ1-3; possible D gene TRBD1, 6 bases. From germline, CDR1 is MNHEY and CDR2 SVGAGI. V was shortened by 4 bases and J by 0 bases, with 13 bases between the two germline ends. The CDR3 spans 16 residues. CDR3 sequence reads: CASSLTGHRSGNTIYF. The DNA of the CDR3 is TGTGCCAGCAGTTTGACGGGACACCGCTCTGGAAACACCATATATTTT.

The chain couples TRBV28 to TRBJ1-5, with D possibly being TRBD1 (6 bases). The germline CDR1 and CDR2 sequences are MDHEN and SYDVKM. This CDR3 comprises 14 residues. With 4 bases removed from V and 6 bases from J, the gap between germline ends came to 13 bases. CDR3 sequence (DNA): TGTGCCAGCAGTTATAGCAGGGGTAGTCAGCCCCAGCATTTT. This sequence encodes CASSYSRGSQPQHF.

The V call is TRBV27, the J call TRBJ2-7, with 10 bases that match TRBD1. The V segment lost 2 bases and the J segment 4 bases; nucleotides outside the gene matches: 2. Germline V gene sequence: CDR1 MNHEY, CDR2 SMNVEV (reference sequence). CDR3 length equals 14 residues. CDR3 region: CASSLGTGVYEQYF. The CDR3 nucleotides read TGTGCCAGCAGTTTAGGGACAGGGGTGTACGAGCAGTACTTC.

This sequence joins TRBV30 and TRBJ1-6; D is possibly TRBD1 (5 bases). Germline loops: CDR1 GTSNPN, CDR2 SVGIG (reference sequence). The V end lost 3 bases, the J end lost 16 bases, and 13 bases lay between the germline ends. CDR3 length: 11 residues. CDR3 coding DNA: TGTGCCTGGAGGTCCGGGGGACTTCTCCACTTT. Protein: CAWRSGGLLHF.